Presented here are 25 T cell receptor beta chains from one specimen sequenced in a study of T cell responses to AZD1222 COVID-19 vaccine (dated by TCRdb to about 2021). What this sample's time point label stands for: baseline before first vaccination. Receptors were amplified or captured by the immunoSEQ multiplex PCR assay. The table was pulled from immuneACCESS by TCRdb, which kept in-frame rearrangements only. Such tables lose some clones; where checked, under half of the loss comes from unresolved V genes, and the rest has no known cause. Here the sample has fewer than 120,000 clones; roughly four fifths occur a single time. Approximately 4.6% of the sample lies in the top ten. The source material was peripheral blood, sampled on day 0 of AZD1222 vaccination. The receptors derive from an adult in good health.

The chain uses TRBV13 and TRBJ1-1; D call uncertain. Germline-derived CDR1 and CDR2 are PRHDT and FYEKMQ (reference sequence). V gave up 6 bases and J gave up 10 bases, with 21 bases separating them. The CDR3 sequence is 14 residues long. CDR3 sequence reads: CASRMRISGERAFF. The CDR3 DNA reads TGTGCCAGCAGGATGAGGATTTCTGGAGAACGAGCTTTCTTT.

This chain connects TRBV7-2 to TRBJ1-2; TRBD1 might be the D (6 bases). From germline, CDR1 is SGHTA and CDR2 FQGNSA. V was shortened by 1 base and J by 6 bases, with 9 bases between the two germline ends. There are 13 residues in the CDR3. The CDR3 region is CASSLDRVNGYTF. For the CDR3, the DNA is TGTGCCAGCAGCTTAGACAGGGTGAATGGCTACACCTTC.

V gene TRBV7-2 combines with J gene TRBJ2-2, with 9 bases that match TRBD1. The ends lost 3 bases at V and 1 base at J; junction bases unmatched: 3. This CDR3 has 16 residues. Germline-derived CDR1 and CDR2 are SGHTA and FQGNSA. CDR3 coding DNA: TGTGCCAGCAGCTTTGGGGGACAGGGGAACACCGGGGAGCTGTTTTTT. It yields the protein CASSFGGQGNTGELFF. Looking up the rest from reference TRBV7-2 and TRBJ2-2 gives the full variable domain: GAGVSQSPSNKVTEKGKDVELRCDPISGHTALYWYRQSLGQGLEFLIYFQGNSAPDKSGLPSDRFSAERTGGSVSTLTIQRTQQEDSAVYLCASSFGGQGNTGELFFGEGSRLTVL.

This clone was recorded only once. The rearrangement links TRBV5-5 to TRBJ1-4; possibly TRBD1 for D (5 bases). Germline values: CDR1 SGHKS, CDR2 YYEKEE (reference sequence). This CDR3 contains 16 residues. V lost 3 bases and J 7 bases, leaving 19 bases between the germline ends. CDR3 bases: TGTGCCAGCAGCTCTCTGCGGTCTGGGGGAGGTGAAAAACTGTTTTTT. This translates into CASSSLRSGGGEKLFF. The whole variable domain, remainder taken from reference TRBV5-5 and TRBJ1-4, is DAGVTQSPTHLIKTRGQQVTLRCSPISGHKSVSWYQQVLGQGPQFIFQYYEKEERGRGNFPDRFSARQFPNYSSELNVNALLLGDSALYLCASSSLRSGGGEKLFFGSGTQLSVL.

V and J are TRBV4-1 and TRBJ2-3; tentatively, D is TRBD2 (6 bases). The CDR3 has 14 amino acids. The germline gives CDR1 MGHRA, CDR2 YSYEKL. V lost 1 base and J lost 4, with 9 bases in between. CDR3 sequence: CASSQVGGADTQYF. The CDR3 DNA sequence: TGCGCCAGCAGCCAAGTCGGAGGGGCAGATACGCAGTATTTT.

The chain has TRBV5-1 and TRBJ2-7, with TRBD2 matching over 12 bases. Per germline, CDR1 SGHRS and CDR2 YFSETQ. The CDR3 has 16 residues. With 0 bases clipped from V and 7 bases from J, the junction kept 8 bases outside the gene matches. This chain's CDR3 is CASSLGLAGVLREQYF. CDR3 coding DNA: TGCGCCAGCAGCTTGGGACTAGCGGGGGTTCTTCGGGAGCAGTACTTC.

The V gene is TRBV4-3, the J gene TRBJ2-7; D possibly corresponds to TRBD2 (5 bases). V was trimmed by 1 base and J by 1 base, leaving 11 bases between them. Germline V gives CDR1 LGHNA, CDR2 YSLEER. This CDR3 contains 15 residues. The CDR3 DNA sequence: TGCGCCAGCAGCCAAGTAGCGATGAGGTCCTACGAGCAGTACTTC. This gives the protein CASSQVAMRSYEQYF.

The rearrangement links TRBV27 to TRBJ2-4; D is unclear. The germline CDR1 and CDR2 sequences are MNHEY and SMNVEV (reference sequence). The CDR3 has 13 amino acids. Between the trimmed V and J ends, which lost 8 bases and 7 bases, there was a span of 15 bases. The CDR3 region has the DNA TGTGCCAGCCGACCCCGGGCCTACAACATTCAGTACTTC. Protein product: CASRPRAYNIQYF.

The chain has TRBV19 and TRBJ1-1, with D possibly TRBD1 on 5 matching bases. Germline CDR1 LNHDA, CDR2 SQIVND (reference sequence). This CDR3 has 15 residues. The V end was cut by 8 bases, the J end by 1 base, with 17 bases between. The DNA of the CDR3 is TGTGCCAGTTACCGCCCGGGGCAGGGGAACACTGAAGCTTTCTTT. Translating gives CASYRPGQGNTEAFF.

The chain employs TRBV19 and TRBJ1-1, with 8 bases that match TRBD1. J lost 4 bases, V lost 3 bases, and 10 bases had no gene match. This CDR3 region has 16 residues. Per germline, CDR1 LNHDA and CDR2 SQIVND (reference sequence). The CDR3: CASSIGQGARGTEAFF. The CDR3 DNA reads as TGTGCCAGTAGTATTGGGCAGGGGGCGCGTGGCACTGAAGCTTTCTTT.

V is TRBV2 and J is TRBJ2-7; 9 positions match TRBD1. This CDR3 spans 15 amino acids. Germline CDR1 reads SNHLY; CDR2 reads FYNNEI. V shed 7 bases, J shed 1 base, and the junction held 8 bases outside the gene matches. CDR3 in amino acids: CASIPGDRVSYEQYF. The CDR3 DNA is TGTGCCAGCATTCCCGGGGACAGGGTATCCTACGAGCAGTACTTC.

The chain couples TRBV6-5 to TRBJ1-2; 9 nucleotides line up with TRBD1. Germline V lookup: CDR1 MNHEY, CDR2 SVGAGI. V lost 6 bases to trimming and J lost 4 bases; unmatched junction nucleotides: 6. The CDR3 contains 14 residues. The CDR3 sequence is CASRQDRGVYGYTF. CDR3 in DNA: TGTGCCAGCAGACAGGACAGGGGTGTCTATGGCTACACCTTC.

The chain employs TRBV11-1 and TRBJ2-1; TRBD2 aligns across 10 bases. V dropped 5 bases and J dropped 4; count of bases not matched to a gene: 8. The germline V gene has CDR1 SGHAT and CDR2 FQDESV (reference sequence). CDR3 size: 16 residues. CDR3 bases: TGTGCCAGCAGCGAGCCAGCGGGGGGGCTGTACAATGAGCAGTTCTTC. The encoded protein is CASSEPAGGLYNEQFF.

This clone was detected only a few times. The chain combines TRBV3-1 (or the pseudogene TRBV3-2) with TRBJ1-1, with a possible D match to TRBD1 (5 bases). The V gene lost 1 base and the J gene lost 3 bases, with 12 bases spanning the gap. CDR3 length equals 15 residues. Germline V CDR1 and CDR2: LGHDT, YNNKEL (reference sequence). The CDR3 loop is CASSQGPGIDTEAFF. Here the CDR3 DNA reads TGTGCCAGCAGCCAAGGGCCAGGGATAGACACTGAAGCTTTCTTT.

CDR3 coding DNA: TGTGCCGAACAGCCGGACCTGGTGTCTGGCTACACCTTC. Translation gives CAEQPDLVSGYTF. This rearrangement joins TRBV30 to TRBJ1-2; no clear D. CDR1 GTSNPN and CDR2 SVGIG come from the germline V gene (reference sequence). V dropped 8 bases and J dropped 7 bases, with 20 bases sitting between them. The length of the CDR3 is 13 residues.

A single count supports this clone. The chain carries TRBV28 and TRBJ2-7, with 9 bases aligning to TRBD1. The V segment lost 7 bases and the J segment 4 bases; nucleotides outside the gene matches: 8. The CDR3 runs to 14 residues. Germline V gives CDR1 MDHEN, CDR2 SYDVKM. CDR3 nucleotide sequence: TGTGCCAGCAAGTCCGGGACAGGGAGGTACGAGCAGTACTTC. Translation gives CASKSGTGRYEQYF.

This chain connects TRBV6-5 to TRBJ2-1, with TRBD1 identical over 9 bases. Trimming removed 7 bases from V and 5 bases from J; junction bases left unmatched: 9. The CDR3 runs 15 residues. Germline-derived CDR1 and CDR2 are MNHEY and SVGAGI. The CDR3 nucleotides are TGTGCCAGCACGGCCCCCGGGACAGGGAACAATGAGCAGTTCTTC. Protein product: CASTAPGTGNNEQFF.

This chain joins TRBV30 and TRBJ2-3; D uncertain. Trimming removed 4 bases at V and 6 bases at J, with 20 bases between. This CDR3 region has 15 residues. The germline CDR1 and CDR2 sequences are GTSNPN and SVGIG (reference sequence). CDR3 nucleotide sequence: TGTGCCTGGAACTACCCGACCCACCCTGGGGATACGCAGTATTTT. It specifies CAWNYPTHPGDTQYF.

The rearrangement joins TRBV7-9 to TRBJ1-1; weak D call: TRBD1 (6 bases). V shed 3 bases and J shed 4 bases, with 12 bases lying between them. The CDR3 covers 14 residues. The germline gives CDR1 SEHNR, CDR2 FQNEAQ (reference sequence). CDR3 nucleotides: TGTGCCAGCAGCTTGTCAGGGGTGTCCACTGAAGCTTTCTTT. Encoded protein: CASSLSGVSTEAFF.

This sequence joins TRBV27 and TRBJ2-4; weak D call: TRBD1 (5 bases). V was clipped by 4 bases and J by 0 bases, with 10 bases between them. CDR3 size: 15 residues. CDR1 and CDR2 from the germline V gene are MNHEY and SMNVEV (reference sequence). The CDR3 DNA sequence: TGTGCCAGCAGTTCCAGACAGTTAGCCAAAAACATTCAGTACTTC. Translation gives CASSSRQLAKNIQYF.

The rearrangement links TRBV5-6 to TRBJ1-5; D is ambiguous. Germline CDR1 is SGHDT and CDR2 is YYEEEE. The V gene lost 2 bases and the J gene lost 2 bases, with 11 bases spanning the gap. The CDR3 is 15 residues long. CDR3 sequence (DNA): TGTGCCAGCAGCTTTTCCCCGTTGGGCAATCAGCCCCAGCATTTT. This gives the protein CASSFSPLGNQPQHF.

This clone showed up just a few times. This CDR3 is CASSLAPRILTSNYGYTF. For the CDR3, the DNA is TGTGCCAGCAGCTTAGCCCCCAGGATATTAACCTCTAACTATGGCTACACCTTC. The chain couples TRBV7-6 to TRBJ1-2; D unclear. The CDR3 sequence is 18 residues long. Germline V gene sequence: CDR1 SGHVS, CDR2 FNYEAQ. With 0 bases removed from V and 0 bases from J, the gap between germline ends came to 17 bases.

This sequence joins TRBV6-5 and TRBJ2-1, with 11 bases that match TRBD2. Germline CDR1 reads MNHEY; CDR2 reads SVGAGI. This CDR3 has 14 residues. Germline trimming cut 6 bases from V and 4 bases from J; bases unmatched to any gene: 2. CDR3 sequence: CASSRLAGYNEQFF. CDR3 coding DNA: TGTGCCAGCAGCAGACTAGCGGGGTACAATGAGCAGTTCTTC.

This clone was seen once. The chain recombines TRBV5-6 with TRBJ2-5; 16 positions agree with TRBD2. The CDR3 has 16 residues. Germline V gives CDR1 SGHDT, CDR2 YYEEEE. J lost 5 bases, V lost 4 bases, and 5 bases had no gene match. The CDR3 region is CASSEGLAGGLETQYF. CDR3 nucleotide sequence: TGTGCCAGCAGCGAGGGACTAGCGGGGGGGCTTGAGACCCAGTACTTC.

The rearrangement links TRBV4-3 to TRBJ2-7, with D perhaps matching TRBD2 (5 bases). Germline CDR1 is LGHNA and CDR2 is YSLEER. The CDR3 has 14 residues. V gave up 0 bases and J gave up 6 bases, with 12 bases separating them. This chain's CDR3 is CASSQERTRGEQYF. The CDR3 nucleotides read TGCGCCAGCAGCCAAGAAAGGACTCGGGGCGAGCAGTACTTC.